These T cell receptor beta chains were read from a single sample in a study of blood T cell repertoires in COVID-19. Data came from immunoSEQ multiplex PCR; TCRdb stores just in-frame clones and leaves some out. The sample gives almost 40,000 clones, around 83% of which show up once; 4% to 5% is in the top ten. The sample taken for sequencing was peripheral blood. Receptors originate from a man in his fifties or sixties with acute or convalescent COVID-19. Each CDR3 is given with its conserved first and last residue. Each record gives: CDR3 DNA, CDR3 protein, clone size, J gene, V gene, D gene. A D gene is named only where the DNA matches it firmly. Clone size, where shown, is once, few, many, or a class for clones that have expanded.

CDR3nt: TGCAGCCCTTACAGGGGTTGGTCCTATAATTCACCCCTCCACTTT
CDR3aa: CSPYRGWSYNSPLHF
abundance: NA
j_gene: TRBJ1-6
v_gene: TRBV29-1
d_gene: TRBD1

CDR3nt: TGTGCCAGCAGCGATGGACTAGCGGGAGCAGATACGCAGTATTTT
CDR3aa: CASSDGLAGADTQYF
abundance: NA
j_gene: TRBJ2-3
v_gene: TRBV7-3
d_gene: TRBD2

CDR3nt: TGTGCCAGCAGTTATGGCGGACACCGTGAGCAGTTCTTC
CDR3aa: CASSYGGHREQFF
abundance: NA
j_gene: TRBJ2-1
v_gene: TRBV6-5
d_gene: NA

CDR3nt: TGTGCCAGCAGCTTATCCGGGAGTACAGATACGCAGTATTTT
CDR3aa: CASSLSGSTDTQYF
abundance: once
j_gene: TRBJ2-3
v_gene: TRBV5-5
d_gene: NA

CDR3nt: TGTGCCAGCCAGGGAAACACCGGGGAGCTGTTTTTT
CDR3aa: CASQGNTGELFF
abundance: NA
j_gene: TRBJ2-2
v_gene: TRBV12-3/TRBV12-4
d_gene: NA

CDR3nt: TGTGCCAGCTCACCGATGACAGGGGACTACGAGCAGTACTTC
CDR3aa: CASSPMTGDYEQYF
abundance: NA
j_gene: TRBJ2-7
v_gene: TRBV18
d_gene: TRBD1

CDR3nt: TGTGCCAGCAGTGACTCGGGACAGTTCTATGGCTACACCTTC
CDR3aa: CASSDSGQFYGYTF
abundance: NA
j_gene: TRBJ1-2
v_gene: TRBV25-1
d_gene: TRBD1

CDR3nt: TGTGCCAGCAGTCCACAGGGGACTGCAACTAATGAAAAACTGTTTTTT
CDR3aa: CASSPQGTATNEKLFF
abundance: once
j_gene: TRBJ1-4
v_gene: TRBV3-1/TRBV3-2
d_gene: TRBD1

CDR3nt: TGTGCCTGGACTCCGCGGGCAGACGCTAGAGGGGAAAAACTGTTTTTT
CDR3aa: CAWTPRADARGEKLFF
abundance: NA
j_gene: TRBJ1-4
v_gene: TRBV30
d_gene: NA

CDR3nt: TGTGCCAGCAGCTCCCGGACAGGGAGAGACTATGGCTACACCTTC
CDR3aa: CASSSRTGRDYGYTF
abundance: NA
j_gene: TRBJ1-2
v_gene: TRBV7-8
d_gene: TRBD1

CDR3nt: TGTGCCACCAGTCTGGGGGGCTACGAGCAGTACTTC
CDR3aa: CATSLGGYEQYF
abundance: NA
j_gene: TRBJ2-7
v_gene: TRBV24-1
d_gene: NA

CDR3nt: TGTGCCAGCAGGGCTAGCGGGGAAGGGAAGGAGCAGTTCTTC
CDR3aa: CASRASGEGKEQFF
abundance: NA
j_gene: TRBJ2-1
v_gene: TRBV6-5
d_gene: TRBD2